This T cell receptor beta chain was retrieved from a study of blood T cells in healthy people across ages. Germline CDR1 is SGHRS and CDR2 is YFSETQ. The CDR3 has 12 amino acids. To note about this clonotype: Its antigen is as yet unknown.

Alongside a J-beta primer mix, a sample-barcoded 5' primer served in a second PCR lasting 7 to 11 cycles. TCRdb reprocessed the 5' RACE reads with MiXCR, giving one entry per CDR3 protein. This repertoire shows about 680,000 distinct CDR3 sequences, roughly 50% found once; its top ten account for under 35%. Findings of the study overall: The diversity estimates, figures obtained from one million T cells, were considered underestimates.

Input material: blood. This clonotype was obtained from a woman in her sixties or seventies in good health. The chain links TRBV5-1 to TRBJ2-5, with 8 bases matching TRBD1. Matching the DNA end better, TRBJ2-7 makes the J call doubtful. CDR3 protein: CASTSGGGEQYF. The CDR3 DNA reads TGCGCCAGCACCTCAGGGGGCGGCGAGCAGTACTTC.